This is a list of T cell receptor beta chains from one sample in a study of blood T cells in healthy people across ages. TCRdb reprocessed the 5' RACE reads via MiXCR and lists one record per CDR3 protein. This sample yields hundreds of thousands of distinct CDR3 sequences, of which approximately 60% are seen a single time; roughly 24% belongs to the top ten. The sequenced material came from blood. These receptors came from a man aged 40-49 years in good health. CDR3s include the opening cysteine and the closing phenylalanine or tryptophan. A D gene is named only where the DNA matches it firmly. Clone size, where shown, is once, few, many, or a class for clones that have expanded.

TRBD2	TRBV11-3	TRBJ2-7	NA	CASSSRTSGLYEQYF	TGTGCCAGCAGCTCGCGGACTAGCGGGCTATACGAGCAGTACTTC
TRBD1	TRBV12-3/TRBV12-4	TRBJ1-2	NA	CASSSPDREVIYGYTF	TGTGCCAGCAGTTCGCCAGACAGGGAAGTAATATATGGCTACACCTTC
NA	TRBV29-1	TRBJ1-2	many	CSVEDRGRADYGYTF	TGCAGCGTTGAAGATAGGGGGAGAGCTGACTATGGCTACACCTTC
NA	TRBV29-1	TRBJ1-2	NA	CSVETGHGGGGYTF	TGCAGCGTTGAAACGGGACATGGGGGAGGTGGCTACACCTTC
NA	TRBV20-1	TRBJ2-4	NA	CSAEGATGAKNIQYF	TGCAGTGCCGAAGGGGCCACAGGGGCCAAAAACATTCAGTACTTC
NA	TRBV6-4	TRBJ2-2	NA	CASSDFYTGELFF	TGTGCCAGCAGTGACTTTTACACCGGGGAGCTGTTTTTT
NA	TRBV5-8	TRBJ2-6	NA	CASSWGGANVLTF	TGTGCCAGCAGCTGGGGGGGGGCCAACGTCCTGACTTTC
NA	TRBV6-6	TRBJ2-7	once	CASSYSPGYYEQYF	TGTGCCAGCAGTTACTCGCCAGGTTACTACGAGCAGTACTTC
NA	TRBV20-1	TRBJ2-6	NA	CSARDVDSGTGANVQTF	TGCAGTGCTAGAGATGTCGACTCCGGAACTGGGGCCAACGTCCAGACTTTC
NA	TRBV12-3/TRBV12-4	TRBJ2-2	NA	CASSLARQVLNTGELFF	TGTGCCAGCAGTTTAGCCCGACAGGTACTGAACACCGGGGAGCTGTTTTTT
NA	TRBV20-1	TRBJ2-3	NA	CSARDLGGGTDTQYF	TGCAGTGCTAGAGATCTCGGGGGTGGGACAGATACGCAGTATTTT
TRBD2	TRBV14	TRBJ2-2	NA	CASSLAGARWGTGELFF	TGTGCCAGCAGCCTAGCGGGAGCCAGATGGGGCACCGGGGAGCTGTTTTTT
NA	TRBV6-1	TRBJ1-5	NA	CASSLSLGANQPQHF	TGTGCCAGCAGTTTGTCTTTGGGAGCCAATCAGCCCCAGCATTTT
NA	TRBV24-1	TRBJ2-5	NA	CATSTTRVGGETQYF	TGTGCCACCAGTACAACCAGGGTCGGAGGAGAGACCCAGTACTTC
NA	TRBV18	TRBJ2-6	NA	CASSISRSGANVLTF	TGTGCCAGCTCCATCTCCCGGTCTGGGGCCAACGTCCTGACTTTC
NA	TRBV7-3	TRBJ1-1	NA	CASSSGVGSTEAFF	TGTGCCAGCAGCTCCGGGGTTGGTAGCACTGAAGCTTTCTTT
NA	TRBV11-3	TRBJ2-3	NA	CASSSRMASTDTQYF	TGTGCCAGCAGCTCCCGAATGGCGAGCACAGATACGCAGTATTTT
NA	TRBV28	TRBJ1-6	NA	CATRDNNSPLHF	TGTGCCACCCGGGATAATAATTCACCCCTCCACTTT
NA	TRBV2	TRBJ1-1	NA	CASRDTYLNTEAFF	TGTGCCAGCCGGGACACCTATTTGAACACTGAAGCTTTCTTT
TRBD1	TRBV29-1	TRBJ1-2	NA	CSVTVGQDYGYTF	TGCAGCGTTACCGTAGGACAGGACTATGGCTACACCTTC
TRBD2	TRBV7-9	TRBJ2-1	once	CASSLPRRLAGGRNEQFF	TGTGCCAGCAGCTTACCGCGACGACTAGCGGGGGGGAGGAATGAGCAGTTCTTC
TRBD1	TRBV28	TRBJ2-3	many	CASSLGQGHTDTQYF	TGTGCCAGCAGTTTAGGACAGGGGCACACAGATACGCAGTATTTT
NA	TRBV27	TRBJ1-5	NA	CASSSLGFEGFGLRNQPQHF	TGTGCCAGCAGTTCGTTAGGATTCGAAGGTTTCGGTCTGCGCAATCAGCCCCAGCATTTT
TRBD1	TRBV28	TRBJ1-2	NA	CASRRQGGQLIYGYTF	TGTGCCAGCAGACGACAGGGAGGTCAGCTCATCTATGGCTACACCTTC
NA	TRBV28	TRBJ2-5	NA	CASSFPRQGSQETQYF	TGTGCCAGCAGTTTTCCTAGGCAGGGGTCACAAGAGACCCAGTACTTC
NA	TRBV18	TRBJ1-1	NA	CASSSPWIGTEAFF	TGTGCCAGCTCATCCCCCTGGATCGGCACTGAAGCTTTCTTT
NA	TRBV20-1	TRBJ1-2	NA	CSANAGFYGYTF	TGCAGTGCTAACGCCGGTTTCTATGGCTACACCTTC
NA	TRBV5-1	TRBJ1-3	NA	CASSTDLTGNTIYF	TGCGCCAGCAGCACAGATTTAACCGGAAACACCATATATTTT
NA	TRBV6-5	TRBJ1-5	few	CASSVTRNQPQHF	TGTGCCAGCAGTGTTACAAGGAATCAGCCCCAGCATTTT
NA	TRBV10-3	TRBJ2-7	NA	CTISESGGIEQYF	TGTACCATCAGTGAGTCGGGCGGCATCGAGCAGTACTTC
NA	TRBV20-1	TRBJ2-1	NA	CSAKTGQDRNEQFF	TGCAGTGCTAAAACGGGGCAAGATAGGAATGAGCAGTTCTTC
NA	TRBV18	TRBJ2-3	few	CASSPVAGAEGTQYF	TGTGCCAGCTCACCGGTGGCAGGCGCTGAGGGAACGCAGTATTTT
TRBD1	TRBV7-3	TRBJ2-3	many	CASSRDRGQTDTQYF	TGTGCCAGCAGCCGTGACAGGGGGCAGACAGATACGCAGTATTTT